The clone carrying this TCR beta chain was observed a single time. This entry is derived from a study of blood T cell repertoires in COVID-19. Study-level information: PBMCs, B-cell-depleted T cells, or T cells were the source of the cDNA or gDNA that made up the material.

V was clipped by 3 bases and J by 0 bases, with 12 bases between them. The CDR3 runs to 15 residues. Germline V CDR1 and CDR2: SGHTS, YDEGEE. Measured with immunoSEQ multiplex PCR; TCRdb has only the in-frame clones, and not every one. The table lists about 310,000 clones, about nine tenths of them singletons. The rearrangement links TRBV5-8 to TRBJ1-1, with D perhaps TRBD1 (6 bases). Sample: peripheral blood. The clonotype originates from a man in his fifties or sixties with active or convalescent COVID-19. In DNA form, the CDR3 reads TGTGCCAGCAGCTCCCGACAGGACTTGAACACTGAAGCTTTCTTT. Amino acids: CASSSRQDLNTEAFF. Supplemented by reference TRBV5-8 and TRBJ1-1, the full variable domain reads EAGVTQSPTHLIKTRGQQATLRCSPISGHTSVYWYQQALGLGLQFLLWYDEGEERNRGNFPPRFSGRQFPNYSSELNVNALELEDSALYLCASSSRQDLNTEAFFGQGTRLTVV.